The 20 T cell receptor beta chains below were found in one sample sequenced in a study of graft-versus-host responses after intestinal transplantation. Antigens of these TCRs are unknown. Sequencing was performed with immunoSEQ multiplex PCR; in TCRdb, only in-frame clones are kept and a portion is missing. The data hold 90,000 to 95,000 clones, with over 75% observed a single time. Here the sequenced sample was unstimulated CD8+ T cells sorted from spleen or lymph node cells, taken before intestinal transplant. These receptor sequences come from a human donor who received an intestinal transplant.

This clone was recorded only once. The chain combines TRBV5-5 with TRBJ2-7; D call uncertain. The V gene's germline CDR1 is SGHKS and CDR2 YYEKEE (reference sequence). The CDR3 length is 12 residues. The V gene lost 2 bases and the J gene lost 5 bases, with 8 bases spanning the gap. The CDR3 DNA reads as TGTGCCAGCAGCTTCCCCTATAACGAGCAGTACTTC. Residues: CASSFPYNEQYF.

The J gene is TRBJ2-2, the V gene TRBV7-9; D possibly corresponds to TRBD2 (6 bases). Per the germline V gene, CDR1 is SEHNR and CDR2 is FQNEAQ (reference sequence). The CDR3 runs 16 residues. The V and J ends lost 0 bases and 8 bases respectively, with 16 bases between them. The CDR3 DNA follows: TGTGCCAGCAGCTTAGCCCTTCGGGAGACCCCGGGGGAGCTGTTTTTT. This encodes CASSLALRETPGELFF.

This sequence joins TRBV5-1 and TRBJ1-1; D is possibly TRBD1 (5 bases). Trimming shortened V by 2 bases and J by 5 bases, and 10 bases separated the two germline ends. Germline CDR1 is SGHRS and CDR2 is YFSETQ. The CDR3 contains 13 residues. CDR3 in amino acids: CASSLWRGTEAFF. CDR3 sequence (DNA): TGCGCCAGCAGCTTATGGCGGGGGACTGAAGCTTTCTTT.

V gene TRBV21-1 combines with J gene TRBJ2-5; the tabulated D call, TRBD1, remains unverified against the DNA. TRBV21-1 corresponds to a pseudogene. The CDR3 runs to 17 residues. The CDR3 DNA sequence: TGTGCCAGCAGCCCACCACCCCGGACAGGGGCCGGGGAGACCCAGTACTTC. Its translation: CASSPPPRTGAGETQYF.

The rearrangement links TRBV4-1 to TRBJ2-2; 8 bases agree with TRBD2. V was clipped by 4 bases and J by 0 bases; unmatched bases: 4. Germline loops: CDR1 MGHRA, CDR2 YSYEKL. The CDR3 has 16 residues. The CDR3 is CASSPTSGTNTGELFF. The CDR3 nucleotides are TGCGCCAGCAGCCCCACTAGCGGTACGAACACCGGGGAGCTGTTTTTT.

The sample holds one count of this clone. The genes are TRBV14 and TRBJ2-4; tentatively, D is TRBD2 (6 bases). Germline CDR1 SGHDN, CDR2 FVKESK. The CDR3 consists of 16 residues. Trimming left V 2 bases short and J 3 bases short, with 14 bases between. DNA for the CDR3: TGTGCCAGCAGCCAATTCGGCGGGGAACACAAAAACATTCAGTACTTC. Residues: CASSQFGGEHKNIQYF.

The rearrangement joins TRBV5-4 to TRBJ2-7; D ambiguous. V lost 2 bases and J lost 7, with 19 bases in between. Germline CDR1 SGHNT, CDR2 YYREEE (reference sequence). The CDR3 covers 15 residues. The CDR3, as DNA: TGTGCCAGCAGCTTAGGTGGTCGAACTACGCGAGAGCAGTACTTC. Protein sequence: CASSLGGRTTREQYF.

The rearrangement uses TRBV7-3 and TRBJ2-1; D is possibly TRBD2 (5 bases). The CDR3 is made up of 13 amino acids. CDR1 SGHTA and CDR2 FQGTGA come from the germline V gene. With 0 bases removed from V and 10 bases from J, the gap between germline ends came to 10 bases. For the CDR3, the DNA is TGTGCCAGCAGCTTAACGGGTCCGGGAGAGCAGTTCTTC. Translated, it gives CASSLTGPGEQFF.

As DNA, the CDR3 is TGTGCCAGCAGTTTCCTTCCGGGAGGGGGGCCCGGGGAGCTGTTTTTT. This sequence encodes CASSFLPGGGPGELFF. This chain joins TRBV6-6 and TRBJ2-2; TRBD2 matches at 8 bases. Trimming took 4 bases from V and 6 from J; bases not matched to a gene: 10. The CDR3 runs to 16 residues. The V gene's germline CDR1 is MNHNY and CDR2 SVGAGI (reference sequence).

This clone was counted between two and nine times. J is TRBJ1-2 and V is TRBV30, with D perhaps TRBD1 (5 bases). Germline CDR1 and CDR2: GTSNPN and SVGIG (reference sequence). The CDR3 has 12 amino acids. V was clipped by 1 base and J by 8 bases, with 11 bases between them. The CDR3 sequence: CAWSAGGGGYTF. CDR3 in DNA: TGTGCCTGGAGTGCGGGGGGAGGCGGCTACACCTTC.

V usage is TRBV27 and J usage is TRBJ2-3; TRBD2 matches at 14 bases. The CDR3 has 18 residues. J was trimmed by 3 bases and V by 4 bases; bases with no gene match: 9. Germline-derived CDR1 and CDR2 are MNHEY and SMNVEV (reference sequence). Written as DNA, the CDR3 is TGTGCCAGCAGTTCCCGCGGGACTAGCGGGGGCGGGACAGATACGCAGTATTTT. As protein: CASSSRGTSGGGTDTQYF.

This chain links TRBV7-9 with TRBJ1-4; D might be TRBD1 (5 bases). The V gene's germline CDR1 is SEHNR and CDR2 FQNEAQ (reference sequence). Deletions cut 5 bases from V and 2 bases from J, with 18 bases between. The CDR3 has 17 residues. The chain's CDR3 is CASSRSREGNTNEKLFF. The DNA for the CDR3 is TGTGCCAGCAGCCGGAGCCGGGAGGGGAACACTAATGAAAAACTGTTTTTT.

The DNA for the CDR3 is TGTGCCAGCAGTTATACCCCACCTCGACAGAACACTGAAGCTTTCTTT. Amino acid sequence: CASSYTPPRQNTEAFF. The chain combines TRBV28 with TRBJ1-1; D not certain. The germline V gene has CDR1 MDHEN and CDR2 SYDVKM. CDR3 length equals 16 residues. V was trimmed by 4 bases and J by 1 base, leaving 16 bases between them. Variable domain in full (rest from reference TRBV28 and TRBJ1-1): DVKVTQSSRYLVKRTGEKVFLECVQDMDHENMFWYRQDPGLGLRLIYFSYDVKMKEKGDIPEGYSVSREKKERFSLILESASTNQTSMYLCASSYTPPRQNTEAFFGQGTRLTVV.

The gene calls are TRBV6-5 and TRBJ1-3, with a tentative D call TRBD1 (5 bases). V was clipped by 0 bases and J by 2 bases, with 11 bases between them. The CDR3 loop spans 16 amino acids. CDR1 and CDR2 (germline): MNHEY, SVGAGI. CDR3: CASSYSLSGAGNTIYF. The DNA of the CDR3 is TGTGCCAGCAGTTACTCACTGTCGGGGGCTGGAAACACCATATATTTT.

The rearrangement links TRBV18 to TRBJ2-4; D may be TRBD1 (6 bases). V lost 6 bases to trimming and J lost 0 bases, with 18 bases between them. Germline CDR1 KGHSH, CDR2 LQKENI. The CDR3 contains 17 residues. CDR3 DNA: TGTGCCAGCTCCAGCCGGGACAACGAGTTAGCCAAAAACATTCAGTACTTC. Translating it yields CASSSRDNELAKNIQYF. Variable domain in full (rest from reference TRBV18 and TRBJ2-4): NAGVMQNPRHLVRRRGQEARLRCSPMKGHSHVYWYRQLPEEGLKFMVYLQKENIIDESGMPKERFSAEFPKEGPSILRIQQVVRGDSAAYFCASSSRDNELAKNIQYFGAGTRLSVL.

The chain carries TRBV2 and TRBJ2-1; no clear D gene. This CDR3 is built from 15 residues. Germline V gene data show CDR1 as SNHLY and CDR2 as FYNNEI. Trimming removed 7 bases from V and 4 bases from J, with 17 bases in between. The CDR3 here is CASTDLTLRYNEQFF. DNA for the CDR3: TGTGCCAGCACTGACCTTACCTTGAGATACAATGAGCAGTTCTTC.

The gene calls are TRBV5-4 and TRBJ2-7; tentative D call: TRBD1 (6 bases). The germline CDR1 and CDR2 sequences are SGHNT and YYREEE (reference sequence). V lost 0 bases, J lost 2 bases, and 9 bases lay in between. The CDR3 runs 14 residues. The DNA for the CDR3 is TGTGCCAGCAGCTTGGGCAGGGGTCCCTACGAGCAGTACTTC. Its translation: CASSLGRGPYEQYF.

The V and J genes are TRBV6-5 and TRBJ1-6; TRBD1 aligns across 7 bases. V was clipped by 0 bases and J by 6 bases; unmatched bases: 2. The CDR3 sequence is 15 residues long. In germline, CDR1 is MNHEY, CDR2 SVGAGI. CDR3 loop: CASSYSRQGNSPLHF. The DNA of the CDR3 is TGTGCCAGCAGTTACTCGAGACAGGGTAATTCACCCCTCCACTTT.

This clone was seen more than once but under ten times. The chain carries TRBV6-1 and TRBJ2-7, with TRBD1 matching 7 bases. The germline gives CDR1 MNHNS, CDR2 SASEGT. V shed 2 bases, J shed 1 base, and the junction held 5 bases outside the gene matches. The CDR3 loop spans 15 amino acids. CDR3 in amino acids: CASSEFTGESYEQYF. The DNA for the CDR3 is TGTGCCAGCAGTGAATTTACAGGGGAATCCTACGAGCAGTACTTC.

The rearrangement joins TRBV23-1 to TRBJ2-6; D gene uncertain. TRBV23-1 is recorded as an ORF, its role being uncertain. V lost 3 bases to trimming and J lost 0 bases, with 12 bases between them. The CDR3 length is 17 residues. CDR3 sequence reads: CASSQSASHSGANVLTF. The CDR3 DNA reads TGCGCCAGCAGTCAGAGCGCCTCCCACTCTGGGGCCAACGTCCTGACTTTC.